This TCR beta chain was identified in a study of CD8+ T cells in alopecia areata. For the study at large: Tofacitinib was given for 6 to 18 months, then stopped for 6 months.

Whole-study findings and limits: Although TCR sharing was seen in mice, sharing across patients was less clear, possibly for HLA-related reasons.

V dropped 4 bases and J dropped 6 bases, with 13 bases sitting between them. Germline CDR1 and CDR2: MNHNY and SVGAGI (reference sequence). This CDR3 is built from 14 residues. RNA extraction was followed by reverse transcription into cDNA, which acted as the sequencing template. Assay: immunoSEQ multiplex PCR; the TCRdb copy retains only in-frame clones and omits some. The top ten clones hold roughly 16% of a sample with 120,000 to 150,000 clones, over 70% of them seen once. As for this clone: The antigen remains unidentified.

The source was CD8+ T cells sorted from blood, collected at week 0. The TCR sequence derives from a human donor with alopecia areata. The V and J genes are TRBV6-6 and TRBJ2-1, with TRBD2 as a possible D gene (5 bases). The DNA for the CDR3 is TGTGCCAGCAGTTTCTCAACGCGGGCCAATGAGCAGTTCTTC. Translating gives CASSFSTRANEQFF.